This T cell receptor (beta chain) was sequenced during a study of T cell repertoires in cytomegalovirus infection (dated by TCRdb to between 2018 and 2021). About the investigation overall: Alongside well-studied HLA-B-restricted epitopes, the peptide stimulations were aimed at recently identified HLA-C-restricted CMV epitopes, whose presentation resists viral immunomodulation. The HLA type of each donor mattered for the analysis, because public TCR beta signatures pointed to carriage of CMV infection along with the matching HLA type. Study-wide findings and limitations: The ex vivo response was dominated by HLA-C-restricted CMV-specific TCR beta clonotypes, which also provided the single most frequent clonotype in two of eight donors. In both this cohort and an independent cohort of 352 donors, the cumulative frequency of public TCR beta family members distinguished carriers of CMV infection plus the relevant HLA type.

Points on this clonotype: Its antigen has not been determined. Base qualities are not at hand, and no much larger clone is one base apart.

Sequencing instrument: Illumina HiSeq 1500. TCRdb reworked the public reads: Q25 trimming with fastp, MiXCR clone assembly, productive beta chains retained. Rows matching on CDR3 protein sequence are summarized as one entry with the most common DNA and genes. Within this sample are approximately 590,000 distinct CDR3 sequences, with roughly 42% of them counted one time only. The ten largest make up 48% of the sample. Cut back by 4 bases and 4 bases, the V and J ends lie 13 bases apart. Reading from cysteine to phenylalanine, the CDR3 counts 15 amino acids. Here the CDR3 DNA is all that survives: 45 bases in frame from base 1. Per the germline V gene, MGHRA is the CDR1 and YSYEKL is the CDR2. The meaning of the sample's treatment or condition label: in vitro stimulation with specific CMV peptide epitopes to enrich CMV-specific T cells.

This material consisted of cultured PBMCs, taken from culture after CMV antigen stimulation. The chain couples TRBV4-1 to TRBJ1-4; the D region possibly corresponds to TRBD1 (6 bases align). This TCR came from a human donor in good health (CMV status not recorded). Some clones in this sample may be carry-over from other donors' samples. The CDR3 amino acid sequence is: CASSLRDRLNEKLFF. The base sequence is TGCGCCAGCAGCCTCCGCGACAGGCTTAATGAAAAACTGTTTTTT.